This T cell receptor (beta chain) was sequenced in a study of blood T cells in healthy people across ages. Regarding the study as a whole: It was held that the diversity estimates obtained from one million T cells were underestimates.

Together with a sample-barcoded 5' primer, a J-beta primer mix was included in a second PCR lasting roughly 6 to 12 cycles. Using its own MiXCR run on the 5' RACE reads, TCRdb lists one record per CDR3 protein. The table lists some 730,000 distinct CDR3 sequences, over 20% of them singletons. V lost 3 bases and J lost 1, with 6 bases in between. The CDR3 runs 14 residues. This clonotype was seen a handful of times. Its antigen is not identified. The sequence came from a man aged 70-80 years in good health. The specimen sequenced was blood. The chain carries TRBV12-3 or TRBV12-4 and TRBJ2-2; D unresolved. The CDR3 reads CASSFNRNTGELFF. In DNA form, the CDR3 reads TGTGCCAGCAGTTTTAACAGGAACACCGGGGAGCTGTTTTTT.